Sequencing of this TCR beta chain was carried out in a study of a mutant IDH1 vaccine in newly diagnosed glioma. Time point indicated: week 5, during vaccination. Each vaccine dose was 300 ug of mutant IDH1 20-mer peptide, with topical imiquimod. V gave up 2 bases and J gave up 0 bases, with 11 bases separating them. The CDR3 length is 16 residues. Germline CDR1 reads KGHSH; CDR2 reads LQKENI. The protocol was immunoSEQ multiplex PCR, while the TCRdb copy is restricted to in-frame clones and leaves out a portion. The sample consists of around 40,000 clones, roughly 85% of them appearing once. The table lists this clone with a count of one. What it recognizes is unknown.

The sequence came from a middle-aged man with glioma. The input for sequencing was PBMCs, taken from a glioma patient whose treatment included an IDH1 peptide vaccine. The genes are TRBV18 and TRBJ1-3, with TRBD1 as a possible D gene (6 bases). This chain's CDR3 is CASSPFRDTSGNTIYF. CDR3 nucleotides: TGTGCCAGCTCACCATTTCGGGACACCTCTGGAAACACCATATATTTT. The entire variable domain, with the rest obtained from reference TRBV18 and TRBJ1-3, is as follows: NAGVMQNPRHLVRRRGQEARLRCSPMKGHSHVYWYRQLPEEGLKFMVYLQKENIIDESGMPKERFSAEFPKEGPSILRIQQVVRGDSAAYFCASSPFRDTSGNTIYFGEGSWLTVV.